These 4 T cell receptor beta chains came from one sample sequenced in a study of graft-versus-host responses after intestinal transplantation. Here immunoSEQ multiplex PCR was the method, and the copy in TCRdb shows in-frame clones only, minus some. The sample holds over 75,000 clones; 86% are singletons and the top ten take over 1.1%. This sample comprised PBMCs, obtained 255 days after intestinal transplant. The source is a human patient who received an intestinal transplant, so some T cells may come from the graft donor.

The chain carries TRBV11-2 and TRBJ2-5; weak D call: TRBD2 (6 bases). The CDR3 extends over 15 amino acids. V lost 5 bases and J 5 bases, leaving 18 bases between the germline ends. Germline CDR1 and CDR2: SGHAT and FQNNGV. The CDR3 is CASSVGAGRLETQYF. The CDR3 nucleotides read TGTGCCAGCAGCGTAGGGGCAGGGAGGTTGGAGACCCAGTACTTC.

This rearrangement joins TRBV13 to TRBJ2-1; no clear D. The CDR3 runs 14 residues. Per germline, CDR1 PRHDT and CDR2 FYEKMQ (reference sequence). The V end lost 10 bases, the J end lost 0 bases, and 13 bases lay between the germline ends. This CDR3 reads CATSVGLSYNEQFF. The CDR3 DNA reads TGTGCCACCTCAGTTGGGCTCTCCTACAATGAGCAGTTCTTC.

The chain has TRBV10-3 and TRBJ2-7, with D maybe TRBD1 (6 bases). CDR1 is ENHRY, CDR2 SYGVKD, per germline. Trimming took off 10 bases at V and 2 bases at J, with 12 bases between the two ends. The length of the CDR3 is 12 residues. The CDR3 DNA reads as TGTGCCACGTCCGGGACAACCTACGAGCAGTACTTC. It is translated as CATSGTTYEQYF.

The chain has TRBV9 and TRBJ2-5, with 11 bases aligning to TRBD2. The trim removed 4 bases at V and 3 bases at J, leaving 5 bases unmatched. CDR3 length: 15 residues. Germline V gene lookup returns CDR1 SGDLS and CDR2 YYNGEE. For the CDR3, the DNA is TGTGCCAGCAGCTTTAGCGGGGGGGCCGAAGAGACCCAGTACTTC. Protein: CASSFSGGAEETQYF.